Detailed here is one T cell receptor beta chain. Its antigen is still unknown. The data stem from a study of cytomegalovirus exposure and HLA in healthy donors. A multiplex PCR was run with 60 Vbeta primers and 13 Jbeta primers. Only in-frame clones appear in the TCRdb table, and some are missing; sequencing was by immunoSEQ multiplex PCR. The profile shows tens of thousands of clones, 78% of them singletons. General observations from the study: In a later analysis, most CMV-associated TCR beta chains appeared HLA-restricted. The study labeled 180 or so TCR beta chains cytomegalovirus-associated.

This CDR3 contains 16 residues. The J segment lost 2 bases and the V segment lost 7 bases, leaving 6 bases of the junction unmatched. The germline V gene has CDR1 SGHRS and CDR2 YFSETQ. This receptor was obtained from a male donor in good health and CMV-seropositive. The rearrangement uses TRBV5-1 and TRBJ2-5; 15 bases are shared with TRBD2. The material sequenced was PBMCs. The CDR3 is CASGLAGGQGQETQYF. The CDR3 DNA reads TGCGCCAGCGGACTAGCGGGAGGGCAGGGTCAAGAGACCCAGTACTTC.